This T cell receptor (beta chain) is drawn from a study of blood T cell repertoires in COVID-19. The V gene's germline CDR1 is KGHSH and CDR2 LQKENI. The CDR3 extends over 14 amino acids. V was pared by 2 bases and J by 4 bases, with 11 bases between. The table came from immunoSEQ multiplex PCR; TCRdb's copy has only in-frame clones and leaves some out. The sample lists approximately 67,000 clones, 91% occurring once. This receptor was taken from a woman aged 55-69 years with active COVID-19. V is TRBV18 and J is TRBJ1-1; D gene unclear. Sequencing input: peripheral blood. Written as DNA, the CDR3 is TGTGCCAGCTCACCAGCACCCTCGGGCACTGAAGCTTTCTTT. Its translation: CASSPAPSGTEAFF.